This TCR beta chain was identified during a study of CD8+ T cells in alopecia areata. The study's findings and limits: For lesional scalp, especially alopecia totalis/universalis, clonality was higher than in normal scalp. Normal skin's resident alphabeta T cells are also sequenced in scalp samples.

The V and J ends lost 0 bases and 3 bases respectively, with 14 bases between them. Germline-derived CDR1 and CDR2 are SGHRS and YFSETQ. This CDR3 is built from 16 residues. Sorting of the five patients' CD4+ cells gave CD25+CD127- cells as the output. Alopecia areata patients had lesional scalp punch biopsies and peripheral blood taken from them. Extracted RNA was reverse transcribed into cDNA, the sequencing template. TCRdb's copy holds only in-frame clones and misses some; the assay was immunoSEQ multiplex PCR. The sample yields 14,000 or so clones, over 50% seen once. Note on this clone: Its target is unknown.

The chain is built from TRBV5-1 and TRBJ2-3, with a weak D call TRBD2 (5 bases). Sequenced: CD4+ Tregs sorted from blood. The receptor comes from a human donor with alopecia areata. The CDR3: CASSLGSGTITDTQYF. CDR3 coding DNA: TGCGCCAGCAGCTTGGGGTCGGGAACGATAACAGATACGCAGTATTTT.